Given below is one T cell receptor (beta chain) in context. The antigen it binds to is not known. One base away there is no much larger clone; base qualities are not given. The sample comes from a study of shared clonotypes between healthy human individuals (dated by TCRdb to 2018 to 2021). Some background on the complete study: The cohort comprised a couple of women and a few men aged 18 to 49 years. To increase sequencing depth and limit assay-specific biases, TCR repertoire library preparation and sequencing were carried out by different laboratories using diverse techniques. To estimate repertoire size and how much clonotypes are shared between individuals, the study performed deep sequencing of blood TCR repertoires from five healthy adults. For each donor, CD4 naive and CD4 memory were each given three plates, CD8 naive was given two plates, and CD8 memory was given one plate. Per donor, leukapheresis produced somewhere between about 0.9 and 9 billion PBMCs. What the work shows at the level of the full study, not this receptor alone: Clonotypes shared by all four sorted-subset donors showed higher generation probabilities than non-shared clonotypes. Even with the large sequencing depth, rarefaction of the sorted-subset datasets indicated that sequencing was incomplete. Only blood was sampled, and tissue TCR repertoires likely differ from those in blood. Roughly 5.2% of naive CD4, approximately 3.7% of naive CD8, 2.3% of memory CD4, and around 0.4% of memory CD8 clonotypes were shared across several donors. The small number of donors limited the genetic and exposure-history diversity represented. Based on pairwise subsampling, the degree of clonotype sharing among donors was expected to be affected by sequencing depth. Naive subsets generally had larger estimated clonotype richness than memory subsets did.

The donors were healthy, HIV-negative adults with no recently reported acute infections or vaccinations. Every donor was a Caucasian adult living in Nashville, Tennessee, USA. CD4+ T cells were enriched by magnetic negative selection; naive cells were then positively selected on CD45RA, and the negative fraction formed the memory subset. Blood was obtained by leukapheresis, after which PBMCs were separated by Ficoll-Histopaque density gradient centrifugation and cryopreserved in liquid nitrogen vapor phase. Analytical flow cytometry was used to check the purity and quantity of every magnetically sorted T cell population. Each sorted fraction had its genomic DNA isolated and then quantified by UV absorbance on a Nanodrop 2000c. Using the deep immunoSEQ assay, multiplex PCR amplified TCR CDR3 regions from genomic DNA. For each cell subset, the extracted genomic DNA was distributed evenly across all wells of several immunoSEQ 96-well plates, and each plate served as one replicate. For sorted subsets, each replicate PCR was loaded with approximately 200 ng genomic DNA, equivalent to about 33,000 T cell genomes. Purified libraries were quantified with a Qubit 3.0 fluorometer, sized on a Bioanalyzer 2100, and re-quantified with the KAPA Library Quantification kit. Every immunoSEQ 96-well plate was sequenced on a separate single-read 150-cycle Illumina NextSeq 550 flow cell. The authors' pipeline ran thus. Because the immunoSEQ output held only junctional sequences and lacked quality scores, the filtering could not match the filtering applied to full-length reads. Sequences were annotated with PyIR, a Python wrapper for IgBLAST v1.9, and V/J genes and CDR3 were assigned using IMGT germline references. Reads were removed for weak V/J assignments (E-value above 1e-6), missing CDR3, stop codons, out-of-frame junctions, or ambiguous translated residues. A V3J clonotype was defined by an identical inferred V gene, J gene, and CDR3 amino acid sequence. To compute the percentage overlap between repertoires, the number of shared unique clonotypes was divided by the size of the smaller repertoire. Repertoire richness was assessed with RTK rarefaction, the Chao1 estimator, and Recon v2.1 estimates of unobserved clonotypes. Generation probabilities for all TCRbeta clonotypes obtained by the gDNA method from a few donors were computed using OLGA. Entries here come from immuneACCESS through TCRdb and include only in-frame sequences with V and J called. Some clones fail to appear in such tables; in the studies checked, an unresolved V gene covers under half of the shortfall, and the cause of the remainder is unknown. The V and J calls and the clone size are those of that table, but D and trimming were determined from the DNA. Counted in this sample were some 2.3 million clones; approximately 95% of them appeared once. The ten top clones hold 0.39% of the sample.

Between the V and J ends, shortened by 7 bases and 7 bases respectively, the junction contains 17 bases. The CDR3 starts with the cysteine, ends with the phenylalanine, and has 14 residues. CDR3 DNA is the only sequence kept; it has 42 bases, read in frame from the first base. CDR1 is given as LNHDA and CDR2 as SQIVND, both from the germline V gene (reference sequence). The chain couples TRBV19 to TRBJ1-5; the D gene is unclear. The TCR comes from a man aged 18 to 30 in good health. Some clones in this sample may be carry-over from other donors' samples. Specimen: naive CD4+ T cells from PBMCs. The meaning of the sample's cell subset or site label: CD45RA+ positively selected. CDR3 reads: CASTQLERYQPQHF. The sequenced DNA: TGTGCCAGTACCCAATTAGAGAGGTACCAGCCCCAGCATTTT.